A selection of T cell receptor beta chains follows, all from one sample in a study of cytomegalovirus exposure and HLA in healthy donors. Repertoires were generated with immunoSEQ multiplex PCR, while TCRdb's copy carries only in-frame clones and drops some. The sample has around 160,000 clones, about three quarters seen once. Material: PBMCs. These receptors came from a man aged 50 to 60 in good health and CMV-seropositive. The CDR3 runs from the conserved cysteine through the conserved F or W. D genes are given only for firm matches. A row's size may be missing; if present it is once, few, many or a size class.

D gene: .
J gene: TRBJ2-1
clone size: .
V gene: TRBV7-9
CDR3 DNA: TGTGCCAGCAGCGGGAGGACAGGACCCTCCTACAATGAGCAGTTCTTC
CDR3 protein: CASSGRTGPSYNEQFF

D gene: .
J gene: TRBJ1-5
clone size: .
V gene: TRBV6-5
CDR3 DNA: TGTGCCAGCAGTGATATGATCGGGCCCCAGCATTTT
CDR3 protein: CASSDMIGPQHF

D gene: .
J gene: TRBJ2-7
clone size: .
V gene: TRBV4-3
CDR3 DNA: TGCGCCAGCAGCCAAGAGGGCGGGTTAAGCGAGCAGTACTTC
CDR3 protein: CASSQEGGLSEQYF

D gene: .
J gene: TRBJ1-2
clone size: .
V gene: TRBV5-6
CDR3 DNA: TGTGCCAGCAGCTACCTAGCTAACTATGGCTACACCTTC
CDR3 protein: CASSYLANYGYTF

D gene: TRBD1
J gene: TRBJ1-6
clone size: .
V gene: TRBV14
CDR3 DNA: TGTGCCAGCAGCCAAGCGGACAGGGCAAATTCACCCCTCCACTTT
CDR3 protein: CASSQADRANSPLHF

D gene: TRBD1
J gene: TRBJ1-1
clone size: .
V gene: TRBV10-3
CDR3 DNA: TGTGCCATCAGTGAGTCGCCTAGGGCCGGGACAGGGGATAACACTGAAGCTTTCTTT
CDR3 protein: CAISESPRAGTGDNTEAFF

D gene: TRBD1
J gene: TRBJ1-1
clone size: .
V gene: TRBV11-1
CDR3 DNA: TGTGCCAGCAGCTTAACAGGGGTGCAGTCGGCTTTCTTT
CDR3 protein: CASSLTGVQSAFF

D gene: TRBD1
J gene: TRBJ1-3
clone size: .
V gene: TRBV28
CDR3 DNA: TGTGCCAGCAGATTACCGGGACAGGGTTTTGGAAACACCATATATTTT
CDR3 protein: CASRLPGQGFGNTIYF

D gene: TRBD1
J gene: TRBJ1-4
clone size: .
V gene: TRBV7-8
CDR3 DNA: TGTGCCAGCAGCTTTTTAAAGACAGGGCTGGCTGAAAAACTGTTTTTT
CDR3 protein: CASSFLKTGLAEKLFF

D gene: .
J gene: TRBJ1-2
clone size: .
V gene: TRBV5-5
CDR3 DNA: TGTGCCAGCAGCTTGAAACTACACGACTCAGGGGGCTACACCTTC
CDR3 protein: CASSLKLHDSGGYTF

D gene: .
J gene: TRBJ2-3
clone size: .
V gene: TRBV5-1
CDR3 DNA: TGCGCCAGCAGCTTGGGGGGCCCTGAAGATACGCAGTATTTT
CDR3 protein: CASSLGGPEDTQYF

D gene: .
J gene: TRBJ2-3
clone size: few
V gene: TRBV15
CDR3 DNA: TGTGCCACCAGCAGAGCGGGGAGAGATACGCAGTATTTT
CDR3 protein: CATSRAGRDTQYF

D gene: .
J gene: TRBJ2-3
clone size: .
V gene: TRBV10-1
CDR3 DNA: TGCGCCAGCAGTTCCGGGCGGGGGCTCAACACAGATACGCAGTATTTT
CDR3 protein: CASSSGRGLNTDTQYF

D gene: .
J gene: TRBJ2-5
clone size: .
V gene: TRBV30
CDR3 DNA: TGTGCCTGGAGTGTGGGACACCGAGGAGAGCAGTACTTC
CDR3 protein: CAWSVGHRGEQYF

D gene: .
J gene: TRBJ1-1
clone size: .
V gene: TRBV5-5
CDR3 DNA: TGTGCCAGCAGCCACCGAGGAAACACTGAAGCTTTCTTT
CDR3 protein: CASSHRGNTEAFF

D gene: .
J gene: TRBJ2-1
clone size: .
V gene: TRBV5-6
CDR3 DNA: TGTGCCAGCAGCTTCTTTTTCGGGACTCTTAATGAGCAGTTCTTC
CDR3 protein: CASSFFFGTLNEQFF

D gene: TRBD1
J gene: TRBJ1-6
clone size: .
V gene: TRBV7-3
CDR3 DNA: TGTGCCAGCAGCGTACAGGGGTTGAATTCACCCCTCCACTTT
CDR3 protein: CASSVQGLNSPLHF

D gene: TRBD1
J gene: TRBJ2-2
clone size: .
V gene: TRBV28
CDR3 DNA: TGTGCCGCTACGACAGGGGCCACCGGGGAGCTGTTTTTT
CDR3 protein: CAATTGATGELFF

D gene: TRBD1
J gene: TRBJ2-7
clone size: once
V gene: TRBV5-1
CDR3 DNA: TGCGCCAGCAGCAGCAATACCGGGACAGTGTCCTACGAGCAGTACTTC
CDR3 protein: CASSSNTGTVSYEQYF

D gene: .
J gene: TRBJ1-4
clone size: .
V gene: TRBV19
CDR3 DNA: TGTGCCAGTAGTATACTTCGGGGAGGGAGAGCTAATGAAAAACTGTTTTTT
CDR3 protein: CASSILRGGRANEKLFF

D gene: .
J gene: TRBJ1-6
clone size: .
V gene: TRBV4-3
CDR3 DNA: TGCGCCAGCAGCCAGGGGGCCTTTAATTCACCCCTCCACTTT
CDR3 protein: CASSQGAFNSPLHF

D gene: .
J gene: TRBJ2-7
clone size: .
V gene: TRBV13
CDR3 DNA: TGTGCCAGCAGCCTCCAAACTAGGTTTAACGAGCAGTACTTC
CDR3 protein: CASSLQTRFNEQYF

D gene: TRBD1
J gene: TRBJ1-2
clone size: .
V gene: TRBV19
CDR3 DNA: TGTGCCAGTACCCCGGACAGGAGGGATGGCTACACCTTC
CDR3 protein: CASTPDRRDGYTF

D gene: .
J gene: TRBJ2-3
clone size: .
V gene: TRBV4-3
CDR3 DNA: TGCGCCAGCAGCCTTTCTGAGGGACACCGGAATTCAGATACGCAGTATTTT
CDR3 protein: CASSLSEGHRNSDTQYF

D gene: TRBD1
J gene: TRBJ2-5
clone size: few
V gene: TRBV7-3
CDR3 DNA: TGTGCCAGCAGCTTACAGGGGGCGGTAGGGGAGACCCAGTACTTC
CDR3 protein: CASSLQGAVGETQYF

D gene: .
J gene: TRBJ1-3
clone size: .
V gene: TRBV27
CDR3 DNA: TGTGCCAGCAGTCAAAGGGGGGGTTCTGGAAACACCATATATTTT
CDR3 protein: CASSQRGGSGNTIYF

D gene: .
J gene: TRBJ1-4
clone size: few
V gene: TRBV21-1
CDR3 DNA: TGTGCCAGCAGCACCCCTAGGCGACAGGGGGCTGAAAAACTGTTTTTT
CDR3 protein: CASSTPRRQGAEKLFF

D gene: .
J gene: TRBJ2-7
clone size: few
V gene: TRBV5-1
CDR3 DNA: TGCGCCAGCAGCTGGGGACACTCCTACGAGCAGTACTTC
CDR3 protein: CASSWGHSYEQYF

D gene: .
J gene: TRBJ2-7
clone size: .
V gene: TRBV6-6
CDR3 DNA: TGTGCCAGCAGTACACAGGCCTACGAGCAGTACTTC
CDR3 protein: CASSTQAYEQYF

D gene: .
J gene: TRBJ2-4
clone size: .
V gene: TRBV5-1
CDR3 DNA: TGCGCCAGCAGCTTGGGGAGTTCAGCCAAAAACATTCAGTACTTC
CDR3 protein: CASSLGSSAKNIQYF

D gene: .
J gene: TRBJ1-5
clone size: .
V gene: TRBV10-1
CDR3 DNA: TGCGCCAGCAGTGACGGGGGACGCAATCAGCCCCAGCATTTT
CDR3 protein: CASSDGGRNQPQHF

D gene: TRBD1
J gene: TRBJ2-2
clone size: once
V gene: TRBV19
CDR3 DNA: TGTGCCAGTAGCCCTCCACCCCGAGACAGGGCGCGAACCGGGGAGCTGTTTTTT
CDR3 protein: CASSPPPRDRARTGELFF

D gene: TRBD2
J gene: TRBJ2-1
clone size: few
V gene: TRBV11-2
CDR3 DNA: TGTGCCAGCAGCTTAGTACCACTAGCGGGGGGGCATGAGCAGTTCTTC
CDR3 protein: CASSLVPLAGGHEQFF

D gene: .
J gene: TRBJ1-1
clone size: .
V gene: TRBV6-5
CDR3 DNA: TGTGCCAGCACCGGGACTACCGAAGCTTTCTTT
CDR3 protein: CASTGTTEAFF

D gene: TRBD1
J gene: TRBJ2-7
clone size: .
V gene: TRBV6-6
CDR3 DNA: TGTGCCAGCAGTTCGTACAGGGGCGAGCAGTACTTC
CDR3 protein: CASSSYRGEQYF

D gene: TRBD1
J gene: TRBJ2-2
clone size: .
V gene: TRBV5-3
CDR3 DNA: TGTGCCAGAAGCTTATTTGGACAGGACTCGAACACCGGGGAGCTGTTTTTT
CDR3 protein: CARSLFGQDSNTGELFF

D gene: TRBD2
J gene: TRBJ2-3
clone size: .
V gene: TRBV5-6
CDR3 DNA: TGTGCCAGCAGCCTTGGGACTAGCGGGGGGCTAGGTACGCAGTATTTT
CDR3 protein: CASSLGTSGGLGTQYF

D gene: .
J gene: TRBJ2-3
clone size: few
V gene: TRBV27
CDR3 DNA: TGTGCCAGCAGTCCCCCCGGAGGCCCATCTACAGATACGCAGTATTTT
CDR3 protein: CASSPPGGPSTDTQYF

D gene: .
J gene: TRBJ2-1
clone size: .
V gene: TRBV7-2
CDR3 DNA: TGTGCCAGCAGCCAAGACGCGACTTTTAACAATGAGCAGTTCTTC
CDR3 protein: CASSQDATFNNEQFF

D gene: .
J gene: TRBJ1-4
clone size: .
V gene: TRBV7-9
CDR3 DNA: TGTGCCAGCAGCTTGGACCGGTGGGGCGAGACCGGCGTTAATGAAAAACTGTTTTTT
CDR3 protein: CASSLDRWGETGVNEKLFF